The clone carrying this TCR beta chain occurred many times. The antigen is unknown. This entry comes from a study of T-cell reconstitution after alpha-beta-depleted transplantation in children. V trimming: 0 bases; J trimming: 7 bases; junction bases outside the gene matches: 4. The germline CDR1 and CDR2 sequences are SGHDT and YYEEEE. CDR3 size: 14 residues. Study conclusions and caveats: About two months after transplant, alpha-beta T cells reportedly came from several hundred expanded graft clones. Surviving recipient T cells and thymic progenitors accounted for the high day-60 TCRbeta diversity observed in some patients. T-cell counts and diversity were attributed mostly to newly produced T cells one year after transplant.

The TCRbeta library incorporated unique molecular identifiers. TCRdb analysed the PCR reads with MiXCR anew, one entry per CDR3 protein. The table records hundreds of thousands of distinct CDR3 sequences, 13% of them present only once. The J gene is TRBJ2-3, the V gene TRBV5-6; 8 bases fit TRBD2. The sequences come from PBMCs, mostly from graft donor cells, collected 360 days after TCRalphabeta/CD19-depleted stem cell transplant. The sequence was obtained from a male patient younger than 18 who had a stem cell transplant for acute myeloid leukemia, so the T cells may come from the graft donor. CDR3 coding DNA: TGTGCCAGCAGCTTGGGTCTAGCGGGCTATACGCAGTATTTT. The encoded protein is CASSLGLAGYTQYF.